Listed below are T cell receptor beta chains from one sample, sequenced in a study of shared clonotypes between healthy human individuals. Sequencing used immunoSEQ multiplex PCR; TCRdb keeps in-frame clones, though not all of them. The top ten clones hold around 0.4% of a sample with 2 million to 2.5 million clones, 85% to 95% of them seen once. Input material: naive CD4+ T cells from PBMCs. All receptors come from a man aged 18-30 years in good health. Some clones in this sample may be carry-over from other donors' samples. Both conserved end residues are part of each CDR3. A D gene is named only where the DNA matches it firmly. The size of a clone is reported for some rows only, either as once, few or many, or as a class for expanded clones.

j_gene,v_gene,d_gene,abundance,CDR3aa,CDR3nt
TRBJ2-7,TRBV27,TRBD2,.,CASRMSGREGRTYEQYF,TGTGCCAGCCGCATGAGCGGGAGGGAAGGGAGGACCTACGAGCAGTACTTC
TRBJ1-5,TRBV6-6,TRBD1,.,CASRTGREQPQHF,TGTGCCAGCAGGACAGGGAGGGAACAGCCCCAGCATTTT
TRBJ2-5,TRBV5-1,TRBD1,.,CASSLVQGAAETQYF,TGCGCCAGCAGCTTGGTACAGGGGGCTGCAGAGACCCAGTACTTC
TRBJ1-2,TRBV7-9,.,.,CASRPTGYDGYTF,TGTGCCAGCAGACCGACAGGATACGATGGCTACACCTTC
TRBJ2-5,TRBV6-5,TRBD2,.,CASSLSGRETQYF,TGTGCCAGCAGCCTTAGCGGGAGGGAGACCCAGTACTTC
TRBJ2-2,TRBV7-3,TRBD2,.,CASSKWTSDTGELFF,TGTGCCAGCAGCAAATGGACTAGCGACACCGGGGAGCTGTTTTTT
TRBJ1-4,TRBV28,.,once,CASTLTGPTGNEKLFF,TGTGCCAGCACCCTTACGGGGCCTACAGGGAATGAAAAACTGTTTTTT
TRBJ2-3,TRBV11-2,.,.,CASSFGRARTDTQYF,TGTGCCAGCAGCTTCGGGCGGGCCCGCACAGATACGCAGTATTTT
TRBJ2-1,TRBV28,TRBD2,.,CASSSAPQRGFYNEQFF,TGTGCCAGCAGTTCCGCACCCCAGCGGGGTTTTTACAATGAGCAGTTCTTC
TRBJ2-1,TRBV30,TRBD2,.,CAWRDLSGRAYNEQFF,TGTGCCTGGAGGGACCTAAGCGGGAGGGCATACAATGAGCAGTTCTTC